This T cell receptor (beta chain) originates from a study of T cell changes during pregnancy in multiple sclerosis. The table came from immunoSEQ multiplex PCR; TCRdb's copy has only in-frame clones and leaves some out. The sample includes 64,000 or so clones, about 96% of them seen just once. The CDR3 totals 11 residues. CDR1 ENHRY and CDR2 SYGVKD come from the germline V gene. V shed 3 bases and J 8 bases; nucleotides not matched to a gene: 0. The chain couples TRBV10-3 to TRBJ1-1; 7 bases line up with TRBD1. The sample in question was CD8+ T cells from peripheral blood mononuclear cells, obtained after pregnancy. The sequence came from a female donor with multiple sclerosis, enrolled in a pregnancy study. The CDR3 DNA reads TGTGCCATCAGTGACAGGGGGGAAGCTTTCTTT. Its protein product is CAISDRGEAFF.